The next 8 T cell receptor beta chains were all read from a single sample in a study of early T cells in non-severe SARS-CoV-2 infection. TCRdb analysed the 5' RACE reads with MiXCR anew, one entry per CDR3 protein. The table lists about 27,000 distinct CDR3 sequences, around 3% of them singletons, with over 0.6% in the top ten. Sequencing was done on a sample of whole blood. The receptors shown here come from an adult who was a healthcare worker with PCR-confirmed SARS-CoV-2 infection or an uninfected control (not recorded which).

There are many counts of this clonotype. This chain joins TRBV6-1 and TRBJ2-5; no firm D call. Germline V gene data show CDR1 as MNHNS and CDR2 as SASEGT. The V gene lost 2 bases and the J gene lost 3 bases, with 4 bases spanning the gap. CDR3 length equals 12 residues. CDR3 sequence (DNA): TGTGCCAGCAGTGAAATTAAAGAGACCCAGTACTTC. It specifies CASSEIKETQYF.

This clonotype was found many times. This chain joins TRBV15 and TRBJ1-5; the D gene is possibly TRBD1 (5 bases). Germline loops: CDR1 LNHNV, CDR2 YYDKDF (reference sequence). This CDR3 is 15 amino acids long. V was pared by 0 bases and J by 6 bases, with 12 bases between. The CDR3 is CATSRDARESQPQHF. The CDR3 DNA is TGTGCCACCAGCAGAGATGCCAGGGAGAGTCAGCCCCAGCATTTT.

This clonotype was seen ten or more times. The V gene is TRBV4-1, the J gene TRBJ1-1; D is ambiguous. This CDR3 has 13 amino acids. The V end lost 1 base, the J end lost 8 bases, and 11 bases lay between the germline ends. Per the germline V gene, CDR1 is MGHRA and CDR2 is YSYEKL. CDR3 in DNA: TGCGCCAGCAGCCAAGCATGGACGGAGGAAGCTTTCTTT. Amino acid sequence: CASSQAWTEEAFF.

This clonotype is judged medium-sized. V usage is TRBV30 and J usage is TRBJ1-3; the D is unclear. Trimming stripped 4 bases from V and 4 bases from J, with 5 bases between. CDR1 is GTSNPN and CDR2 is SVGIG in the germline V gene (reference sequence). The CDR3 is 11 residues long. The CDR3 bases are TGTGCCTGGACGGCCGGAAACACCATATATTTT. Translation: CAWTAGNTIYF.

This clonotype was seen many times. This chain joins TRBV6-1 and TRBJ2-7, with a possible D match to TRBD1 (6 bases). This CDR3 has 12 residues. Germline V CDR1 and CDR2: MNHNS, SASEGT. V shed 6 bases and J shed 5 bases, with 11 bases lying between them. The CDR3 nucleotides are TGTGCCAGCAGCAACAGGGTAAACGAGCAGTACGTC. It translates to CASSNRVNEQYV.

This clonotype was detected many times. The V call is TRBV2, the J call TRBJ2-5; 8 nucleotides match TRBD1. This CDR3 has 15 amino acids. Germline-derived CDR1 and CDR2 are SNHLY and FYNNEI. After removal of 6 bases from V and 1 base from J, the junction contained 7 bases not matched to a gene. In nucleotides, the CDR3 is TGTGCCAGCAGGGCGACAGGGGTGAGCCAAGAGACCCAGTACTTC. Amino acids: CASRATGVSQETQYF.

This clonotype appeared many times. The chain recombines TRBV24-1 with TRBJ2-1, with no clear D. Germline CDR1 KGHDR, CDR2 SFDVKD. Deletions cut 5 bases from V and 6 bases from J, with 4 bases between. The CDR3 is made up of 11 amino acids. CDR3 loop: CATSVGNEQFF. The CDR3 DNA sequence: TGTGCCACCAGTGTTGGCAATGAGCAGTTCTTC.

Ten or more counts support this clonotype. This CDR3 reads CASSVQTIRETQYF. In DNA, the CDR3 is TGTGCCAGCAGTGTTCAGACGATTCGAGAGACCCAGTACTTC. The chain couples TRBV2 to TRBJ2-5, with D uncertain. This CDR3 region has 14 residues. V was cut by 4 bases and J by 4 bases, with 13 bases left in between. Germline loops: CDR1 SNHLY, CDR2 FYNNEI.